A single sample gave rise to the 14 T cell receptor beta chains below, sequenced in a study of CD8 T cells in ankylosing spondylitis. TCRdb reprocessed the 5' RACE reads with MiXCR, giving one entry per CDR3 protein. Among 200,000 or so distinct CDR3 sequences listed, roughly 18% were seen once. Sequencing used blood, either unsorted or a sorted T cell fraction (not recorded which). The receptors come from a male donor aged 10-35 years with ankylosing spondylitis or in good health (not recorded which).

This clonotype was found many times. This rearrangement joins TRBV12-3 or TRBV12-4 to TRBJ1-2; TRBD1 might be the D (6 bases). The CDR3 consists of 13 residues. The V gene lost 10 bases and the J gene lost 4 bases, with 16 bases spanning the gap. Here the CDR3 reads CANSGGAGYGYTF. CDR3 coding DNA: TGTGCCAACTCGGGGGGCGCCGGCTATGGCTACACCTTC.

This clonotype has at least ten counts. V gene TRBV12-3 or TRBV12-4 combines with J gene TRBJ2-1; no clear D gene. V shed 2 bases and J shed 12 bases, with 11 bases lying between them. The CDR3 extends over 12 amino acids. The CDR3 bases are TGTGCCAGCAGTTTACAATACAGACGGCAGTTCTTC. This codes for CASSLQYRRQFF.

This clonotype appeared a few times. This chain links TRBV29-1 with TRBJ2-3; D possibly corresponds to TRBD2 (7 bases). This CDR3 contains 14 residues. The V gene lost 4 bases and the J gene lost 7 bases, with 18 bases spanning the gap. CDR1 and CDR2 (germline): SQVTM, ANQGSEA. CDR3 protein: CSVVWQGRANTQYF. Here the CDR3 DNA reads TGCAGCGTTGTGTGGCAGGGGAGGGCTAATACGCAGTATTTT.

This clonotype was counted at least ten times. The V and J genes are TRBV6-5 and TRBJ2-2; D gene ambiguous. This CDR3 comprises 12 residues. Germline V gene sequence: CDR1 MNHEY, CDR2 SVGAGI. V was cut by 3 bases and J by 6 bases, with 5 bases left in between. The CDR3 region is CASSYFSGELFF. The DNA of the CDR3 is TGTGCCAGCAGTTATTTTTCCGGGGAGCTGTTTTTT.

This clonotype was recorded at least ten times. The genes are TRBV29-1 and TRBJ2-1; 14 bases are shared with TRBD2. With 3 bases clipped from V and 5 bases from J, the junction kept 6 bases outside the gene matches. The CDR3 has 16 amino acids. Germline V lookup: CDR1 SQVTM, CDR2 ANQGSEA. CDR3 region: CSVEGTSGSSNNEQFF. The CDR3 region has the DNA TGCAGCGTTGAGGGGACTAGCGGGAGTAGCAACAATGAGCAGTTCTTC.

This clonotype was seen ten or more times. The V call is TRBV24-1, the J call TRBJ2-1; D may match TRBD1 or TRBD2 (5 bases each). CDR3 length equals 18 residues. In germline, CDR1 is KGHDR, CDR2 SFDVKD. V lost 4 bases and J 5 bases, leaving 23 bases between the germline ends. The CDR3 reads CATSDRPGALRPDNEQFF. The CDR3 region has the DNA TGTGCCACCAGTGACCGACCCGGGGCCCTTCGCCCCGACAATGAGCAGTTCTTC.

This clonotype appeared many times. This sequence joins TRBV7-2 and TRBJ2-7; possibly TRBD1 or TRBD2 for D (5 bases each). The germline gives CDR1 SGHTA, CDR2 FQGNSA. V was shortened by 4 bases and J by 0 bases, with 16 bases between the two germline ends. The CDR3 has 16 amino acids. CDR3 region: CASSSLWGKSSYEQYF. The CDR3 DNA sequence: TGTGCCAGCAGCTCCCTATGGGGGAAAAGCTCCTACGAGCAGTACTTC.

In its sample, this clonotype was seen many times. CDR3 in amino acids: CASSQQPWFTDTQYF. The DNA for the CDR3 is TGTGCCAGCAGCCAGCAGCCCTGGTTCACAGATACGCAGTATTTT. The rearrangement joins TRBV3-1 to TRBJ2-3, with D hard to call. The CDR3 runs 15 residues. With 3 bases removed from V and 2 bases from J, the gap between germline ends came to 12 bases. From germline, CDR1 is LGHDT and CDR2 YNNKEL (reference sequence).

This clonotype was seen more than once but under ten times. The rearrangement links TRBV12-3 or TRBV12-4 to TRBJ2-1, with D possibly called TRBD1 or TRBD2 (5 bases each). V lost 7 bases and J lost 7, with 14 bases in between. The CDR3 sequence is 13 residues long. CDR3 region: CASTPGRINEQFF. In DNA form, the CDR3 reads TGTGCCAGCACTCCGGGACGGATAAATGAGCAGTTCTTC.

This rearrangement joins TRBV5-1 to TRBJ2-3; a possible D gene is TRBD1 (6 bases). Trimming stripped 2 bases from V and 4 bases from J, with 8 bases between. The CDR3 totals 13 residues. In germline, CDR1 is SGHRS, CDR2 YFSETQ. The CDR3 bases are TGCGCCAGCAGCTTAACAGGGCCAGATACGCAGTATTTT. Translated: CASSLTGPDTQYF.

In this sample, this clonotype turned up many times. The CDR3 reads CASSPTSASTDTQYF. CDR3 nucleotide sequence: TGTGCCAGCAGTCCCACTAGCGCCAGCACAGATACGCAGTATTTT. The rearrangement uses TRBV12-3 or TRBV12-4 and TRBJ2-3; 7 bases agree with TRBD2. J was trimmed by 0 bases and V by 5 bases; bases with no gene match: 5. The CDR3 totals 15 residues.

This clonotype was found many times. The gene calls are TRBV7-9 and TRBJ1-1, with D unclear. The germline V gene has CDR1 SEHNR and CDR2 FQNEAQ (reference sequence). This CDR3 spans 17 amino acids. V lost 1 base and J lost 0, with 15 bases in between. The CDR3 DNA sequence: TGTGCCAGCAGCTTAGGACCCCAAGGGAGTATGAACACTGAAGCTTTCTTT. Residues: CASSLGPQGSMNTEAFF.

This clonotype occurred many times. The J gene is TRBJ2-5, the V gene TRBV11-2; 7 positions agree with TRBD1. The germline V gene has CDR1 SGHAT and CDR2 FQNNGV. CDR3 length: 13 amino acids. The V segment lost 9 bases and the J segment 6 bases; nucleotides outside the gene matches: 10. In nucleotides, the CDR3 is TGTGCCAGTACCCGGACAGGCGGAAAGACCCAGTACTTC. It translates to CASTRTGGKTQYF.

This clonotype was detected ten times or more. The rearrangement uses TRBV27 and TRBJ2-7; 10 bases line up with TRBD1. V shed 6 bases, J shed 5 bases, and the junction held 10 bases outside the gene matches. CDR1 and CDR2 from the germline V gene are MNHEY and SMNVEV (reference sequence). The CDR3 has 15 residues. Written as DNA, the CDR3 is TGTGCCAGCAGAACCCGGGACAGGGGTAGCCACGAGCAGTACTTC. It specifies CASRTRDRGSHEQYF.